Below are 8 T cell receptor beta chains sequenced from a single sample in a study of CD8 T cells in ankylosing spondylitis. Each CDR3 protein is one row after TCRdb ran MiXCR on the 5' RACE reads. The sample shows 200,000 to 300,000 distinct CDR3 sequences, 20% to 30% of them seen only once. The sample was blood, either unsorted or a sorted T cell fraction (not recorded which). The receptor source for this set is a male donor with ankylosing spondylitis or in good health (not recorded which).

V usage is TRBV7-9 and J usage is TRBJ2-7; D gene uncertain. With 5 bases removed from V and 7 bases from J, the gap between germline ends came to 15 bases. From germline, CDR1 is SEHNR and CDR2 FQNEAQ (reference sequence). The CDR3 is 13 residues long. CDR3 sequence (DNA): TGTGCCAGCAGCCTCGATACCAGTTGGGAGCAGTACTTC. Translation: CASSLDTSWEQYF.

The chain employs TRBV12-3 or TRBV12-4 and TRBJ2-6; perhaps TRBD1 as D (8 bases). V was clipped by 5 bases and J by 4 bases, with 18 bases between them. The CDR3 has 17 residues. The CDR3 loop is CASSETGGVQGANVLTF. The CDR3 nucleotides are TGTGCCAGCAGTGAAACAGGGGGGGTTCAGGGGGCCAACGTCCTGACTTTC.

This rearrangement joins TRBV2 to TRBJ1-1; 7 bases fit TRBD1. J lost 6 bases, V lost 1 base, and 5 bases had no gene match. The CDR3 totals 14 residues. Germline V gives CDR1 SNHLY, CDR2 FYNNEI. CDR3: CASSEEGARSEAFF. The CDR3 nucleotides read TGTGCCAGCAGTGAAGAGGGGGCGAGATCTGAAGCTTTCTTT.

The sample holds many counts of this clonotype. V is TRBV29-1 and J is TRBJ2-1; maybe TRBD1 (5 bases). V lost 8 bases and J lost 6, with 14 bases in between. The length of the CDR3 is 12 residues. Germline CDR1 and CDR2: SQVTM and ANQGSEA. The CDR3 region has the DNA TGCAGCTCCCCCCAGGGCTCCAATGAGCAGTTCTTC. Residues: CSSPQGSNEQFF.

The CDR3 DNA reads as TGCAGCGCCTCGTCGGGTAGCGGGGTGACGAACACCGGGGAGCTGTTTTTT. Translation gives CSASSGSGVTNTGELFF. The chain couples TRBV29-1 to TRBJ2-2; 8 bases fit TRBD2. This CDR3 region has 17 residues. With V trimmed by 7 bases and J by 0 bases, 13 bases remained unmatched. Germline V gives CDR1 SQVTM, CDR2 ANQGSEA.

This clonotype was observed a single time. The J gene is TRBJ2-7, the V gene TRBV18; possible D gene TRBD1, 5 bases. Germline CDR1 reads KGHSH; CDR2 reads LQKENI. The CDR3 spans 16 residues. V was cut by 0 bases and J by 1 base, with 13 bases left in between. CDR3 region: CASSPPRQGPSYEQYF. The CDR3 nucleotides read TGTGCCAGCTCACCACCGAGGCAGGGTCCATCCTACGAGCAGTACTTC.

At least ten counts were recorded for this clonotype. V is TRBV5-1 and J is TRBJ1-3, with 11 bases matching TRBD1. Per the germline V gene, CDR1 is SGHRS and CDR2 is YFSETQ. This CDR3 has 16 residues. J gave up 4 bases and V 4 bases, and 7 bases lay outside the gene matches. The CDR3 protein is CASSAWTGGAGNTIYF. The DNA of the CDR3 is TGCGCCAGCAGCGCCTGGACAGGGGGCGCCGGAAACACCATATATTTT.

The chain combines TRBV29-1 with TRBJ1-1; 8 bases map to TRBD1. This CDR3 has 13 amino acids. The germline gives CDR1 SQVTM, CDR2 ANQGSEA. V lost 7 bases to trimming and J lost 1 base; unmatched junction nucleotides: 5. The CDR3 spells CSGRTGPNTEAFF. CDR3 bases: TGCAGCGGACGGACAGGGCCGAACACTGAAGCTTTCTTT.